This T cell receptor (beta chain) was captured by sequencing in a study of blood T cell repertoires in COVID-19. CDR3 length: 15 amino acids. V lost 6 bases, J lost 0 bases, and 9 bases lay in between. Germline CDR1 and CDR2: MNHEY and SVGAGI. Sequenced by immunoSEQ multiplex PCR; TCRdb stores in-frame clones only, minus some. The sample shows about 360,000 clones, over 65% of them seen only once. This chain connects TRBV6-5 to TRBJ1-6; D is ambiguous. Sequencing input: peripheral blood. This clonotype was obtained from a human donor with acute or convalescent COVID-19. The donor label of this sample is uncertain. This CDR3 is CASRRESSYNSPLHF. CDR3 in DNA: TGTGCCAGCAGAAGAGAGAGCTCCTATAATTCACCCCTCCACTTT.